This T cell receptor (beta chain) is drawn from a study of blood T cell repertoires in COVID-19. Study-level background: Samples taken during acute and convalescent COVID-19 were collected in the United States, Italy and Spain. PBMCs, B-cell-depleted T cells, or T cells provided the cDNA or gDNA that made up the material.

There are 13 residues in the CDR3. With 6 bases removed from V and 4 bases from J, the gap between germline ends came to 9 bases. Germline V gene data show CDR1 as MNHEY and CDR2 as SVGAGI. In the original processing: Amplification from reference gene primers served as the basis for estimated nucleated cell counts. Sequencing used immunoSEQ multiplex PCR; TCRdb keeps in-frame clones, though not all of them. That table furnishes V, J and clone size, whereas the DNA furnished D and trimming. The table lists some 130,000 clones, approximately 80% of them singletons. This clone was recorded a few times. The rearrangement links TRBV6-5 to TRBJ1-4; possibly TRBD1 for D (6 bases). The specimen was peripheral blood. The TCR originated in a man in his forties with active or convalescent COVID-19. CDR3 amino acids: CASSGQLNEKLFF. In nucleotides, the CDR3 is TGTGCCAGCAGCGGACAGCTTAATGAAAAACTGTTTTTT.